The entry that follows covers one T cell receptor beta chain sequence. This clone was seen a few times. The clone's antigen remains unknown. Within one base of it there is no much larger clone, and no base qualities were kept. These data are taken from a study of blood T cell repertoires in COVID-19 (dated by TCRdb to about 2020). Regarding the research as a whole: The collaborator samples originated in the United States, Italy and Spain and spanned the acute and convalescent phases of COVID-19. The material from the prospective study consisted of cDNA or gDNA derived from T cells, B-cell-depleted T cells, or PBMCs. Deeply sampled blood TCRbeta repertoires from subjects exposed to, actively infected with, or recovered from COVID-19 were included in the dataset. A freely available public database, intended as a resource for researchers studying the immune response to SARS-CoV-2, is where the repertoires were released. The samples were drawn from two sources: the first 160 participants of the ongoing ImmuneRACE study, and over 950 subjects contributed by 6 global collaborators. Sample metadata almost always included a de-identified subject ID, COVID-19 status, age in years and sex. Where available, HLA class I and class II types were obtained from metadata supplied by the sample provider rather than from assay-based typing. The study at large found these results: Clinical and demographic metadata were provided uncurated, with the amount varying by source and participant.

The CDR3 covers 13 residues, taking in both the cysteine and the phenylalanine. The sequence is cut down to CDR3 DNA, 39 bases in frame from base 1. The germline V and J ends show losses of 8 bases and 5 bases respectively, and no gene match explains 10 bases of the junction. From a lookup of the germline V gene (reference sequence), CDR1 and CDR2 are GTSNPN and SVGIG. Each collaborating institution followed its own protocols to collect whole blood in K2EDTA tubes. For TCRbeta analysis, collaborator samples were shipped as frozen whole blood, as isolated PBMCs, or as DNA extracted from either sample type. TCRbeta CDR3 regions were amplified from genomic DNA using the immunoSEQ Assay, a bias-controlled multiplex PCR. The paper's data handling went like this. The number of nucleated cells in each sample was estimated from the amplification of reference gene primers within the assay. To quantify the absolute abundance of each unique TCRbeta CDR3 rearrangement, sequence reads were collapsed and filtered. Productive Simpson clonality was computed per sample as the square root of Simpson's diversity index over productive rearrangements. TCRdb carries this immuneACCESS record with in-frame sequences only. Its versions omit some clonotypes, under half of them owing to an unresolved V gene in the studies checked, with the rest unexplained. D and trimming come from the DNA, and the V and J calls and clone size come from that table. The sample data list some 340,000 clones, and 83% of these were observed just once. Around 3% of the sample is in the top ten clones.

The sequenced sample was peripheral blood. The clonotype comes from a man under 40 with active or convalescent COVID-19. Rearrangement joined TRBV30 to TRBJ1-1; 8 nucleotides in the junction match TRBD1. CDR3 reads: CAGIWTGRTEAFF. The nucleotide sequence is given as TGTGCCGGCATATGGACAGGGCGGACTGAAGCTTTCTTT.